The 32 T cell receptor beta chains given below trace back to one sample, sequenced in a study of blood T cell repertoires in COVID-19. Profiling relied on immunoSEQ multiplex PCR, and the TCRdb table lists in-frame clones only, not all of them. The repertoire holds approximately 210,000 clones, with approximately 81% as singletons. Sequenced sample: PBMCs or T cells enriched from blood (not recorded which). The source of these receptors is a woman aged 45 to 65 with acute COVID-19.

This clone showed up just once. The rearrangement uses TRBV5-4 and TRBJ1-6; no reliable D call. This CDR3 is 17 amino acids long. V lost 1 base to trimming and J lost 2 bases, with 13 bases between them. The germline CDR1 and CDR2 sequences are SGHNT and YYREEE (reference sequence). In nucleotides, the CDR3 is TGTGCCAGCAGCTTGATTGGTTTGGCCACCTATAATTCACCCCTCCACTTT. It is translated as CASSLIGLATYNSPLHF.

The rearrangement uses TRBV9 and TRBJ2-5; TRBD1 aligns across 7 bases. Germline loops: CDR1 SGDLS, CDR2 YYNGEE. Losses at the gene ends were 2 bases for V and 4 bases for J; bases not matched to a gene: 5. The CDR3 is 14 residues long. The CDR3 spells CASSVPTGRETQYF. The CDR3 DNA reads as TGTGCCAGCAGCGTGCCGACAGGGCGAGAGACCCAGTACTTC.

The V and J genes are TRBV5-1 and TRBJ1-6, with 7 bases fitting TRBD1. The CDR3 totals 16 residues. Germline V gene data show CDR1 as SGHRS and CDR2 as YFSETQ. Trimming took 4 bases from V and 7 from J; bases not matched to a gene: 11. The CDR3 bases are TGCGCCAGCAGCCCCGAGGGGGCCGTGATGAATTCACCCCTCCACTTT. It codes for CASSPEGAVMNSPLHF.

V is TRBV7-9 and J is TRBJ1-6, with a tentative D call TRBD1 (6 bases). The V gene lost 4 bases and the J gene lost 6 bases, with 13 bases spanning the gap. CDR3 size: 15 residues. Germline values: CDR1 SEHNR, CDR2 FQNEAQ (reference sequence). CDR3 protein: CASSSMTGGNSPLHF. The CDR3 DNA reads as TGTGCCAGCAGCTCGATGACAGGCGGTAATTCACCCCTCCACTTT.

As DNA, the CDR3 is TGTGCCAGCTCACCCTCAGGGGCGGAACCCCTCCACTTT. This translates into CASSPSGAEPLHF. J is TRBJ1-6 and V is TRBV18; possible D gene TRBD1, 6 bases. CDR3 size: 13 residues. Germline CDR1 is KGHSH and CDR2 is LQKENI. With 3 bases removed from V and 12 bases from J, the gap between germline ends came to 12 bases.

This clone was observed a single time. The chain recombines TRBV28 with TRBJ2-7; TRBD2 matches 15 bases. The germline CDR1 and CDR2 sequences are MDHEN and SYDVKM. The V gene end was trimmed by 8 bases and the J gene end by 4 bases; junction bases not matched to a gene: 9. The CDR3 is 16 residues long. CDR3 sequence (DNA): TGTGCCAGCTGGGGACTAGCGGGAGGAGGGTGGTACGAGCAGTACTTC. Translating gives CASWGLAGGGWYEQYF.

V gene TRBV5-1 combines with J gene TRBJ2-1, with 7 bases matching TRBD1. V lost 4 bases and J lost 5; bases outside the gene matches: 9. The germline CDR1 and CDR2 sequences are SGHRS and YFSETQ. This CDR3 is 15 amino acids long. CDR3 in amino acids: CASSTRGNTNNEQFF. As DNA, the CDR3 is TGCGCCAGCAGCACCAGGGGGAATACGAACAATGAGCAGTTCTTC.

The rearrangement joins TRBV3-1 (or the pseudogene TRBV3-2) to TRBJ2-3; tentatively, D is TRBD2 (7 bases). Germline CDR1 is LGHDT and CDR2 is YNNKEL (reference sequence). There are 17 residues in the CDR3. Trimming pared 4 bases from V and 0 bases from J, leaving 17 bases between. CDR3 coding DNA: TGTGCCAGCAGCCGAGGGGAGGGGGGAACTAGCACAGATACGCAGTATTTT. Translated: CASSRGEGGTSTDTQYF.

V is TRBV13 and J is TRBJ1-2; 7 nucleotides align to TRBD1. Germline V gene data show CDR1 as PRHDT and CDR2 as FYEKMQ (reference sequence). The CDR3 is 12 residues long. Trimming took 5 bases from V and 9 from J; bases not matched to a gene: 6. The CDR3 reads CASSSRGASYTF. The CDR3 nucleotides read TGTGCCAGCAGCAGCAGGGGGGCTAGCTACACCTTC.

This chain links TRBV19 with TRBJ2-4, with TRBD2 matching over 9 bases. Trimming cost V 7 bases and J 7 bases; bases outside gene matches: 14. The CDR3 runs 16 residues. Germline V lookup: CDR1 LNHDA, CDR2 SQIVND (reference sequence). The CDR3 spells CASISGSAGGRNIQYF. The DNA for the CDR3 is TGTGCCAGTATCTCTGGTAGTGCGGGAGGGAGGAACATTCAGTACTTC.

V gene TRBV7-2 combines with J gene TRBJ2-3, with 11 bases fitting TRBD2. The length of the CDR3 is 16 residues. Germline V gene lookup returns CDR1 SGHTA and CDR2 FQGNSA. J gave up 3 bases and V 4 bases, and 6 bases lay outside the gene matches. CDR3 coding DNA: TGTGCCAGCAGCTCTACTAGCGGGAGTACGACAGATACGCAGTATTTT. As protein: CASSSTSGSTTDTQYF.

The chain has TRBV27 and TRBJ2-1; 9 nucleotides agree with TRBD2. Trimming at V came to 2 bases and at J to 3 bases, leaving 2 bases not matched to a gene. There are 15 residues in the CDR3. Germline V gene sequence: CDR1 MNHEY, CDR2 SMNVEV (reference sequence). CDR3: CASSLSGRYYNEQFF. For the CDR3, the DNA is TGTGCCAGCAGTTTAAGCGGGAGGTACTACAATGAGCAGTTCTTC.

The CDR3 DNA reads TGTGCCAGCAGTCAACAGGGGGCGCTGGGTCAGCCCCAGCATTTT. Translation gives CASSQQGALGQPQHF. V and J are TRBV27 and TRBJ1-5; 9 bases fit TRBD1. The J segment lost 6 bases and the V segment lost 5 bases, leaving 8 bases of the junction unmatched. CDR1 MNHEY and CDR2 SMNVEV come from the germline V gene (reference sequence). The CDR3 consists of 15 residues.

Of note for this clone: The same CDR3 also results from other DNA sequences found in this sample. The CDR3 sequence is CASSYRGNTEAFF. The CDR3, as DNA: TGTGCCAGCAGTTACCGAGGGAACACTGAAGCTTTCTTT. The chain has TRBV6-5 and TRBJ1-1; D not resolved. The CDR3 is 13 residues long. Germline CDR1 MNHEY, CDR2 SVGAGI. Trimming cost V 2 bases and J 1 base, with 5 bases left between them.

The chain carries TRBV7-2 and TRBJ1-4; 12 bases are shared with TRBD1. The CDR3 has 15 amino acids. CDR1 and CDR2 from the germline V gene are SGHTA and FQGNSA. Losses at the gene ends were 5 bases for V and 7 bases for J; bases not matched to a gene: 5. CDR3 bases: TGTGCCAGCAGCCCGAGGGACAGGGGGCTTGAAAAACTGTTTTTT. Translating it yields CASSPRDRGLEKLFF.

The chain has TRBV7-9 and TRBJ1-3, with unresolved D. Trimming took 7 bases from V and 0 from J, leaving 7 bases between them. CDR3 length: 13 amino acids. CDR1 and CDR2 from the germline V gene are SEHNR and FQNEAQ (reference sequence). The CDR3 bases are TGTGCCAGCACCTTTTACTCTGGAAACACCATATATTTT. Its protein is CASTFYSGNTIYF.

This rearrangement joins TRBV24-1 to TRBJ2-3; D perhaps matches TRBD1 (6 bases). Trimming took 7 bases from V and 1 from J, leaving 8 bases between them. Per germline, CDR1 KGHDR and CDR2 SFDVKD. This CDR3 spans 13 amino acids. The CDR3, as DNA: TGTGCCACCAGAGGGGGAGGCACAGATACGCAGTATTTT. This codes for CATRGGGTDTQYF.

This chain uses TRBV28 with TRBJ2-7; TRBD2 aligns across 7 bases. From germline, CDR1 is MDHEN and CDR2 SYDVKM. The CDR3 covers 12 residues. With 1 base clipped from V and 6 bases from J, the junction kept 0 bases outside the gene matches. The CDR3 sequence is CASSLSSGEQYF. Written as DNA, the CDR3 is TGTGCCAGCAGTTTATCTAGCGGCGAGCAGTACTTC.

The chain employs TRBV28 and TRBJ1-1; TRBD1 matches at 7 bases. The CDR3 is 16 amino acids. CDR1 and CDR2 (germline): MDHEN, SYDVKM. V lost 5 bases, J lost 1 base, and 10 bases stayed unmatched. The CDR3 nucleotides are TGTGCCAGCAGTACGCGTGCCAGGGGGACGAACACTGAAGCTTTCTTT. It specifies CASSTRARGTNTEAFF.

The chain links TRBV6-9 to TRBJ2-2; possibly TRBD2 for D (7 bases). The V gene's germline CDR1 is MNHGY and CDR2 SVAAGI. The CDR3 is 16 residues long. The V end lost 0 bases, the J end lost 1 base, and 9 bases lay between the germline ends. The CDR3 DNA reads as TGTGCCAGCAGTTATTCGCGGGGGCGGAACACCGGGGAGCTGTTTTTT. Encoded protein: CASSYSRGRNTGELFF.

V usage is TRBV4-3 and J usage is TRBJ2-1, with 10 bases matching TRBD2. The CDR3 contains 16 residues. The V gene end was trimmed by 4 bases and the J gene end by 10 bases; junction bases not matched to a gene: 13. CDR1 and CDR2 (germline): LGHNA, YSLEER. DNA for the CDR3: TGCGCCAGCAGCCGAGGCGGGACTAGCGAACACTGCGAGCAGTTCTTC. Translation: CASSRGGTSEHCEQFF.

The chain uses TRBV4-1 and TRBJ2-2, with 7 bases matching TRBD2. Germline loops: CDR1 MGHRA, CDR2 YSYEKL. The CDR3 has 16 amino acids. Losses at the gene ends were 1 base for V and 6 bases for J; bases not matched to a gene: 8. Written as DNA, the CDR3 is TGCGCCAGCAGCCAAGCCCCCCAGACTAGCCCCGGGGAGCTGTTTTTT. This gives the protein CASSQAPQTSPGELFF.

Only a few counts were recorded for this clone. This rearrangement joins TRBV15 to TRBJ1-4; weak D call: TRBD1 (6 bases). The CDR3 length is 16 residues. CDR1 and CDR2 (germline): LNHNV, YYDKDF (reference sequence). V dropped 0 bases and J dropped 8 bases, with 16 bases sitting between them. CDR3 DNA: TGTGCCACCAGCAGAGATTCGGTCAGGGGATACGAAAAACTGTTTTTT. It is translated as CATSRDSVRGYEKLFF.

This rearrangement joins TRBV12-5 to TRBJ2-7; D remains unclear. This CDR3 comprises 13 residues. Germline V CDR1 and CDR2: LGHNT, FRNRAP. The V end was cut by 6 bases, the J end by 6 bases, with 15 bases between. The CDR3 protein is CASGLQTQSEQYF. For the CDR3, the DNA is TGTGCTAGTGGCTTGCAGACACAATCCGAGCAGTACTTC.

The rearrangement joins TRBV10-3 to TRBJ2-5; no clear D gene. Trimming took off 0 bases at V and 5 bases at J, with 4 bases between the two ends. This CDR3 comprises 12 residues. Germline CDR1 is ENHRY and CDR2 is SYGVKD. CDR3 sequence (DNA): TGTGCCATCAGTGAGTCCGTGGAGACCCAGTACTTC. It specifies CAISESVETQYF.

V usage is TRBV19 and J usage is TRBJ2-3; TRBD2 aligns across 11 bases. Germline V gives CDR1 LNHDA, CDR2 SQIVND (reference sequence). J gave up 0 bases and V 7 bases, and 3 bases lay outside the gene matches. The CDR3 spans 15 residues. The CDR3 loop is CASTGTSGSTDTQYF. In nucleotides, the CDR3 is TGTGCCAGTACCGGGACTAGCGGTAGCACAGATACGCAGTATTTT.

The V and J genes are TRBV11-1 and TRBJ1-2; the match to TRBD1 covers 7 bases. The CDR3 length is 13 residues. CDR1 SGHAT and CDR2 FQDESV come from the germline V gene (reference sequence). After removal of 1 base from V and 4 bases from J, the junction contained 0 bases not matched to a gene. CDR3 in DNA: TGTGCCAGCAGCTTAGGACAGGGCTATGGCTACACCTTC. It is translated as CASSLGQGYGYTF.

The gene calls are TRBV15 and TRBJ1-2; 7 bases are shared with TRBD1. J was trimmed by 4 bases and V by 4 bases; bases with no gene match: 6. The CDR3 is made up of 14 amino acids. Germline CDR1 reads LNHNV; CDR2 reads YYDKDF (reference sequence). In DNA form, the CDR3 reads TGTGCCACCAGCAAGGGGACAGCCCTCTATGGCTACACCTTC. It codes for CATSKGTALYGYTF. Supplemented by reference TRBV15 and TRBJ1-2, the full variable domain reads DAMVIQNPRYQVTQFGKPVTLSCSQTLNHNVMYWYQQKSSQAPKLLFHYYDKDFNNEADTPDNFQSRRPNTSFCFLDIRSPGLGDTAMYLCATSKGTALYGYTFGSGTRLTVV.

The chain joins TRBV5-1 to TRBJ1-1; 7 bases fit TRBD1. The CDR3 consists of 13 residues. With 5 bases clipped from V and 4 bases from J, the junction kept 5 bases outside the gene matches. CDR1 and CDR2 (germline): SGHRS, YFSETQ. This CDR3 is CASRPTGATEAFF. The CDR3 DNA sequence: TGCGCCAGCAGGCCCACAGGGGCCACTGAAGCTTTCTTT.

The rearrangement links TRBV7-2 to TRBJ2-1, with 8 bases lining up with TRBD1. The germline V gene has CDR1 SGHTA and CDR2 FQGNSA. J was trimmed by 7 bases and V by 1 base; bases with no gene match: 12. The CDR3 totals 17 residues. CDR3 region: CASSLVAPGGGGNEQFF. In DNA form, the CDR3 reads TGTGCCAGCAGCTTAGTGGCCCCAGGGGGCGGAGGAAATGAGCAGTTCTTC.

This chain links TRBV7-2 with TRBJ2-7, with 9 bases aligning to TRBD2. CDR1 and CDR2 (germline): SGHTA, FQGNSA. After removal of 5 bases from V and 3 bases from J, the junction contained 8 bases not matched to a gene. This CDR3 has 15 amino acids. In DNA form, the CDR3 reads TGTGCCAGCAGCCCGGCGGCGGGGGGGCACTACGAGCAGTACTTC. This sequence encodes CASSPAAGGHYEQYF. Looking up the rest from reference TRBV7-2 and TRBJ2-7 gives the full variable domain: GAGVSQSPSNKVTEKGKDVELRCDPISGHTALYWYRQSLGQGLEFLIYFQGNSAPDKSGLPSDRFSAERTGGSVSTLTIQRTQQEDSAVYLCASSPAAGGHYEQYFGPGTRLTVT.

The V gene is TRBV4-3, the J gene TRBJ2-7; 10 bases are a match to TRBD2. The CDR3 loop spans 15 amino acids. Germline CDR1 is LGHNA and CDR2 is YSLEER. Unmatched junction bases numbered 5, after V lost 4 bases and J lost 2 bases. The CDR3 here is CASSPHLAGAYEQYF. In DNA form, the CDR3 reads TGCGCCAGCAGCCCCCACCTAGCGGGGGCCTACGAGCAGTACTTC.